A single sample gave rise to the 29 T cell receptor beta chains below, sequenced in a study of blood T cells in healthy people across ages. A second PCR, run for about 6 to 12 cycles, used a sample-barcoded 5' primer plus a J-beta primer mix. TCRdb reanalysed the 5' RACE reads using MiXCR and keeps one entry per CDR3 protein. The sample lists under 750,000 distinct CDR3 sequences, around 48% seen once, with 20% to 25% in the top ten. Sequenced sample: blood. These receptors all come from a man of 80 years or more in good health.

This clonotype was recorded at least ten times. The chain joins TRBV6-5 to TRBJ2-1; D gene ambiguous. Germline V gene lookup returns CDR1 MNHEY and CDR2 SVGAGI. The CDR3 length is 15 residues. Trimming removed 5 bases at V and 1 base at J, with 12 bases between. The CDR3 region has the DNA TGTGCCAGCAGTCCAATACAGTGGTCCTACAATGAGCAGTTCTTC. Its translation: CASSPIQWSYNEQFF.

The chain has TRBV7-2 and TRBJ2-5; TRBD2 matches 7 bases. CDR1 and CDR2 from the germline V gene are SGHTA and FQGNSA. The ends lost 3 bases at V and 11 bases at J; junction bases unmatched: 21. The length of the CDR3 is 17 residues. This CDR3 reads CASSFRSSAGVIREQYF. In DNA form, the CDR3 reads TGTGCCAGCAGCTTTCGGAGTTCCGCGGGGGTAATCCGAGAGCAGTACTTC.

V and J are TRBV4-2 and TRBJ2-3; D not certain. The CDR3 is 14 amino acids. CDR1 LGHNA and CDR2 YNFKEQ come from the germline V gene. The V end lost 1 base, the J end lost 5 bases, and 10 bases lay between the germline ends. As DNA, the CDR3 is TGTGCCAGCAGCCAAGGGGTCCTGATAGATACGCAGTATTTT. It specifies CASSQGVLIDTQYF.

The V and J genes are TRBV11-1 and TRBJ2-5; D possibly corresponds to TRBD2 (6 bases). The CDR3 runs to 16 residues. CDR1 is SGHAT and CDR2 is FQDESV in the germline V gene (reference sequence). The V and J ends lost 5 bases and 4 bases respectively, with 20 bases between them. The CDR3 here is CASSPNLAGPRETQYF. As DNA, the CDR3 is TGTGCCAGCAGCCCAAATCTGGCGGGACCCAGAGAGACCCAGTACTTC. The full variable domain, its missing parts supplied by reference TRBV11-1 and TRBJ2-5, is EAEVAQSPRYKITEKSQAVAFWCDPISGHATLYWYRQILGQGPELLVQFQDESVVDDSQLPKDRFSAERLKGVDSTLKIQPAELGDSAMYLCASSPNLAGPRETQYFGPGTRLLVL.

The CDR3 DNA sequence: TGTGCCAGCAGTTTAGATTTGAGCAGGGTGGATGGCTACACCTTC. Amino acids: CASSLDLSRVDGYTF. The gene calls are TRBV12-3 or TRBV12-4 and TRBJ1-2, with D tentatively TRBD1 (5 bases). V was clipped by 1 base and J by 6 bases, with 15 bases between them. This CDR3 is built from 15 residues.

On this clonotype: A much larger clone lies one base from this, so it may be a read error. The CDR3 DNA is TGTGCCAGCAGTTACGCGACCAGGTACCGGTCTACGCAGTATTTT. It encodes CASSYATRYRSTQYF. V gene TRBV6-6 combines with J gene TRBJ2-3, with D unresolved. The CDR3 length is 15 residues. The V gene's germline CDR1 is MNHNY and CDR2 SVGAGI (reference sequence). V lost 2 bases to trimming and J lost 8 bases, with 17 bases between them.

A few counts support this clonotype. This chain links TRBV5-1 with TRBJ2-5; D gene ambiguous. Germline values: CDR1 SGHRS, CDR2 YFSETQ. With 3 bases removed from V and 4 bases from J, the gap between germline ends came to 13 bases. CDR3 length equals 14 residues. Here the CDR3 reads CASSSGFALETQYF. CDR3 DNA sequence: TGCGCCAGCAGCTCCGGATTCGCGCTAGAGACCCAGTACTTC.

The chain links TRBV14 to TRBJ1-2, with D tentatively TRBD1 (5 bases). The CDR3 is 12 residues long. The germline V gene encodes CDR1 SGHDN and CDR2 FVKESK. The V gene lost 1 base and the J gene lost 13 bases, with 13 bases spanning the gap. CDR3 amino acids: CASSQGTPLFTF. In DNA, the CDR3 is TGTGCCAGCAGCCAAGGGACACCCCTTTTCACCTTC.

This clonotype was found many times. V gene TRBV6-5 combines with J gene TRBJ2-7; 7 nucleotides align to TRBD1. V lost 2 bases, J lost 2 bases, and 9 bases stayed unmatched. This CDR3 is built from 16 residues. CDR1 MNHEY and CDR2 SVGAGI come from the germline V gene. The CDR3 nucleotides read TGTGCCAGCAGTTACACCGACAGGGCGCTCCCCTACGAGCAGTACTTC. Residues: CASSYTDRALPYEQYF.

There are a few counts of this clonotype. The V call is TRBV29-1, the J call TRBJ1-2; 10 bases match TRBD1. The junction had 5 bases not matched to a gene; V was cut back by 0 bases and J by 7 bases. CDR3 length: 14 residues. Germline-derived CDR1 and CDR2 are SQVTM and ANQGSEA. The CDR3 sequence is CSVEDSGTGAGYTF. DNA of the CDR3: TGCAGCGTTGAAGATTCCGGGACAGGGGCTGGCTACACCTTC.

The chain uses TRBV2 and TRBJ1-2; the D gene is possibly TRBD1 (5 bases). Deletions cut 3 bases from V and 4 bases from J, with 9 bases between. Germline lookup yields CDR1 SNHLY and CDR2 FYNNEI. This CDR3 comprises 13 residues. The CDR3 DNA reads as TGTGCCAGCAGTGAGGGGCTACTCTATGGCTACACCTTC. Residues: CASSEGLLYGYTF.

The rearrangement links TRBV30 to TRBJ2-6; a possible D gene is TRBD1 (5 bases). Germline V gene data show CDR1 as GTSNPN and CDR2 as SVGIG (reference sequence). V was trimmed by 5 bases and J by 1 base, leaving 9 bases between them. CDR3 size: 14 residues. The CDR3 sequence: CAWDRRSGANVLTF. The CDR3 DNA sequence: TGTGCCTGGGACAGACGGTCTGGGGCCAACGTCCTGACTTTC.

The rearrangement joins TRBV3-1 to TRBJ2-3, with TRBD1 as a possible D gene (5 bases). Germline assignment: CDR1 LGHDT and CDR2 YNNKEL (reference sequence). The CDR3 covers 13 residues. With 4 bases removed from V and 9 bases from J, the gap between germline ends came to 14 bases. CDR3: CASSPLGPETQYF. CDR3 nucleotides: TGTGCCAGCAGCCCCTTGGGGCCGGAGACGCAGTATTTT.

Only one count was recorded for this clonotype. CDR3 amino acids: CASSPRGGADTQYF. The CDR3, as DNA: TGTGCCAGCAGCCCTAGGGGGGGAGCAGATACGCAGTATTTT. This chain links TRBV7-2 with TRBJ2-3; D perhaps matches TRBD2 (7 bases). V gave up 5 bases and J gave up 4 bases, with 13 bases separating them. Germline loops: CDR1 SGHTA, CDR2 FQGNSA. There are 14 residues in the CDR3.

This clonotype was detected many times. The chain combines TRBV6-5 with TRBJ1-2, with D unclear. From germline, CDR1 is MNHEY and CDR2 SVGAGI. Trimming left V 7 bases short and J 4 bases short, with 10 bases between. CDR3 length equals 12 residues. Written as DNA, the CDR3 is TGTGCCAGCAAGGCGGCCTTCTATGGCTACACCTTC. Translation: CASKAAFYGYTF.

The V call is TRBV7-2, the J call TRBJ1-3; 10 bases line up with TRBD1. The CDR3 loop spans 19 amino acids. Germline loops: CDR1 SGHTA, CDR2 FQGNSA. The V and J ends lost 3 bases and 4 bases, in that order; junction bases with no gene match: 15. The CDR3 loop is CASSFYSPSGTGVGNTIYF. The CDR3 bases are TGTGCCAGCAGCTTCTACTCTCCCTCCGGGACAGGGGTCGGAAACACCATATATTTT.

This clonotype was counted many times. At one end, the junction sequence differs from germline, possibly due to a read error. This chain uses TRBV6-5 with TRBJ1-5; D ambiguous. Germline V gene lookup returns CDR1 MNHEY and CDR2 SVGAGI. CDR3 length: 14 amino acids. CDR3 sequence: CASSYTQGNQPQHF. As DNA, the CDR3 is TGTGCCAGCAGTTACACCCAAGGCAACCAGCCCCAGCATTTT.

This clonotype turned up a few times. This chain connects TRBV24-1 to TRBJ2-3; 10 bases are a match to TRBD2. Germline CDR1 and CDR2: KGHDR and SFDVKD. The CDR3 contains 14 residues. The V and J ends lost 5 bases and 3 bases, in that order; junction bases with no gene match: 1. CDR3 sequence: CATSAGLATDTQYF. The CDR3 nucleotides read TGTGCCACCAGTGCGGGACTAGCGACAGATACGCAGTATTTT.

The chain combines TRBV7-9 with TRBJ2-5; 10 bases match TRBD2. The V and J ends lost 2 bases and 2 bases, in that order; junction bases with no gene match: 5. The CDR3 contains 16 residues. Germline CDR1 and CDR2: SEHNR and FQNEAQ (reference sequence). In DNA, the CDR3 is TGTGCCAGCAGCTTAAGAGCGGGGGGGCTTCAAGAGACCCAGTACTTC. Protein: CASSLRAGGLQETQYF.

This clonotype was seen more than once but under ten times. The chain uses TRBV5-1 and TRBJ2-7; possibly TRBD1 or TRBD2 for D (5 bases each). Trimming pared 6 bases from V and 3 bases from J, leaving 10 bases between. The germline CDR1 and CDR2 sequences are SGHRS and YFSETQ. The CDR3 totals 12 residues. The CDR3 loop reads CASTGTFYEQYF. CDR3 nucleotides: TGCGCCAGCACCGGGACCTTCTACGAGCAGTACTTC.

This clonotype was recorded a few times. The chain combines TRBV4-3 with TRBJ2-7; 7 bases fit TRBD1. Trimming took 3 bases from V and 6 from J; bases not matched to a gene: 11. CDR3 length: 15 residues. Germline lookup yields CDR1 LGHNA and CDR2 YSLEER. The CDR3 nucleotides read TGCGCCAGCAGCCACCGGTGGGGGACAGAACTCGAGCAGTACTTC. Translation: CASSHRWGTELEQYF.

The chain couples TRBV6-2 or TRBV6-3 to TRBJ2-5, with D tentatively TRBD1 (6 bases). In germline, CDR1 is MNHEY, CDR2 SVGEGT. V shed 1 base and J shed 5 bases, with 8 bases lying between them. This CDR3 spans 13 amino acids. CDR3 region: CASSYWGPETQYF. CDR3 coding DNA: TGTGCCAGCAGTTACTGGGGGCCGGAGACCCAGTACTTC.

The chain employs TRBV27 and TRBJ1-5; D is perhaps TRBD1 (5 bases). In germline, CDR1 is MNHEY, CDR2 SMNVEV (reference sequence). The CDR3 is made up of 16 amino acids. Trimming shortened V by 5 bases and J by 4 bases, and 18 bases separated the two germline ends. The CDR3 DNA reads TGTGCCAGCAGTAGAACCCGGGACGCTAAAAATCAGCCCCAGCATTTT. This gives the protein CASSRTRDAKNQPQHF.

This rearrangement joins TRBV20-1 to TRBJ1-1; D may be TRBD1 (6 bases). Between the trimmed V and J ends, which lost 3 bases and 0 bases, there was a span of 17 bases. In germline, CDR1 is DFQATT, CDR2 SNEGSKA (reference sequence). The CDR3 spans 16 residues. In nucleotides, the CDR3 is TGCAGTGCTAGGAACGGGGGGGCCACAATGAACACTGAAGCTTTCTTT. It specifies CSARNGGATMNTEAFF.

The chain uses TRBV20-1 and TRBJ2-1; no clear D. V lost 6 bases to trimming and J lost 15 bases, with 21 bases between them. This CDR3 has 12 amino acids. CDR1 is DFQATT and CDR2 is SNEGSKA in the germline V gene (reference sequence). The CDR3 sequence is CSASRYSSDGFF. The CDR3 DNA reads as TGCAGTGCCTCGAGGTACTCTAGTGATGGGTTCTTC.

The rearrangement links TRBV6-2 or TRBV6-3 to TRBJ1-5, with a weak D call TRBD1 (5 bases). V was clipped by 5 bases and J by 2 bases, with 13 bases between them. In germline, CDR1 is MNHEY, CDR2 SVGEGT. The length of the CDR3 is 15 residues. CDR3 coding DNA: TGTGCCAGCAGTCCTCCCGGGGGAGGCAATCAGCCCCAGCATTTT. The encoded protein is CASSPPGGGNQPQHF.

This clonotype was observed a few times. The rearrangement links TRBV5-1 to TRBJ2-5; D assignment may be TRBD1 or TRBD2 (6 bases each). Deletions cut 4 bases from V and 2 bases from J, with 15 bases between. Germline V gives CDR1 SGHRS, CDR2 YFSETQ. The CDR3 covers 15 residues. CDR3 sequence reads: CASSRGTSTQETQYF. The CDR3, as DNA: TGCGCCAGCAGCCGGGGGACAAGCACTCAAGAGACCCAGTACTTC.

This clonotype was counted at least ten times. The CDR3 spells CASSPGTEYYGYTF. CDR3 sequence (DNA): TGTGCCAGCAGCCCCGGGACAGAATACTATGGCTACACCTTC. V is TRBV6-6 and J is TRBJ1-2; 7 bases align to TRBD1. The CDR3 extends over 14 amino acids. Trimming cost V 6 bases and J 3 bases; bases outside gene matches: 7. Germline V gene data show CDR1 as MNHNY and CDR2 as SVGAGI (reference sequence).

The chain couples TRBV20-1 to TRBJ2-7, with D possibly being TRBD2 (6 bases). This CDR3 region has 15 residues. Trimming pared 5 bases from V and 0 bases from J, leaving 17 bases between. CDR1 is DFQATT and CDR2 is SNEGSKA in the germline V gene (reference sequence). The CDR3, as DNA: TGCAGTGCTCACCCCGGGACTCGGAGCTCCTACGAGCAGTACTTC. This sequence encodes CSAHPGTRSSYEQYF.